Listed here is a single TCR beta chain. The antigen is unknown. The iRepertoire nested amplicon-rescue multiplex PCR amplified TCR alpha and beta CDR3s from RNA. Tissue mRNA or PBMC total RNA, about 85-400 ng, went into one-step reverse transcription and amplification. TCRdb ran MiXCR on the multiplex PCR reads and lists one entry per CDR3 protein. The sample contains 300,000 to 450,000 distinct CDR3 sequences, roughly 41% of which appear only once. The sample comes from a study of glioma-infiltrating T cells. Background on the study: Sequencing aimed for 4.5- to 10-fold coverage of approximately 990,000 peripheral T cells.

The V and J ends lost 1 base and 1 base, in that order; junction bases with no gene match: 8. Germline CDR1 MDHEN, CDR2 SYDVKM. CDR3 length: 18 amino acids. Whole-study results and caveats: A blood CDR3 motif signature was depleted in highly divergent patients. Tissue and blood shared very few CDR3 sequences.

The source material was glioma tissue, nonneoplastic brain tissue, or PBMCs (not recorded which). The receptor's source is a human donor with low-grade glioma or glioblastoma, undergoing nonglioma brain surgery, or in good health (not recorded which). The chain has TRBV28 and TRBJ1-3; 9 bases line up with TRBD1. CDR3 nucleotides: TGTGCCAGCAGTTTATTAGGGGACAGGGCCTATTCTGGAAACACCATATATTTT. This codes for CASSLLGDRAYSGNTIYF.